The 30 T cell receptor beta chains below were found in one sample sequenced in a study of blood T cell repertoires in COVID-19. This table comes from immunoSEQ multiplex PCR, and its TCRdb copy is limited to in-frame clones, with some not included. The sample carries 80,000 to 95,000 clones, roughly 85% recorded once. The sample consisted of peripheral blood. These receptors were taken from a man in his fifties or sixties with active or convalescent COVID-19.

This chain joins TRBV10-3 and TRBJ2-3; D is unclear. The CDR3 has 14 amino acids. CDR1 and CDR2 from the germline V gene are ENHRY and SYGVKD. V lost 3 bases and J 4 bases, leaving 11 bases between the germline ends. The CDR3: CAISDPVSSDTQYF. In DNA, the CDR3 is TGTGCCATCAGTGACCCCGTATCCTCAGATACGCAGTATTTT.

This sequence joins TRBV6-6 and TRBJ1-4; D is unclear. V lost 2 bases to trimming and J lost 6 bases, with 13 bases between them. The CDR3 is made up of 15 amino acids. Germline V gives CDR1 MNHNY, CDR2 SVGAGI (reference sequence). This CDR3 is CASSYSGKADEKLFF. The CDR3 nucleotides are TGTGCCAGCAGTTACAGCGGCAAGGCGGATGAAAAACTGTTTTTT.

The chain has TRBV15 and TRBJ2-3; 10 bases match TRBD2. The length of the CDR3 is 15 residues. The germline CDR1 and CDR2 sequences are LNHNV and YYDKDF (reference sequence). V was clipped by 4 bases and J by 4 bases; unmatched bases: 5. The CDR3 here is CATSTTSGAADTQYF. DNA for the CDR3: TGTGCCACCAGCACTACTAGCGGGGCAGCAGATACGCAGTATTTT.

In this sample, this clone turned up once. The chain combines TRBV2 with TRBJ2-1; D is uncertain. CDR3 size: 17 residues. Germline lookup yields CDR1 SNHLY and CDR2 FYNNEI. The germline V and J ends were trimmed by 0 bases and 0 bases, with 12 bases remaining between them. In DNA, the CDR3 is TGTGCCAGCAGTGAAGCGGGCACGAGAAGCTCCTACAATGAGCAGTTCTTC. This codes for CASSEAGTRSSYNEQFF. The variable domain in full, completed from reference TRBV2 and TRBJ2-1, reads EPEVTQTPSHQVTQMGQEVILRCVPISNHLYFYWYRQILGQKVEFLVSFYNNEISEKSEIFDDQFSVERPDGSNFTLKIRSTKLEDSAMYFCASSEAGTRSSYNEQFFGPGTRLTVL.

The rearrangement uses TRBV5-1 and TRBJ2-5; 7 nucleotides line up with TRBD1. Germline V CDR1 and CDR2: SGHRS, YFSETQ. This CDR3 is 14 amino acids long. V lost 0 bases and J lost 5; bases outside the gene matches: 4. The CDR3 DNA reads as TGCGCCAGCAGCTTGGACACAGGGGCTGAGACCCAGTACTTC. Translating gives CASSLDTGAETQYF.

The chain recombines TRBV12-3 or TRBV12-4 with TRBJ1-2; the D gene is possibly TRBD1 (5 bases). The CDR3 loop spans 13 amino acids. Trimming stripped 2 bases from V and 5 bases from J, with 9 bases between. The CDR3 nucleotides are TGTGCCAGCAGTTTACAGGGTAGTTATGGCTACACCTTC. It codes for CASSLQGSYGYTF.

The V and J genes are TRBV7-2 and TRBJ1-1, with D possibly matching TRBD1 (6 bases). The length of the CDR3 is 13 residues. Trimming pared 4 bases from V and 5 bases from J, leaving 11 bases between. Germline lookup yields CDR1 SGHTA and CDR2 FQGNSA. The CDR3: CASSSRQGTEAFF. Here the CDR3 DNA reads TGTGCCAGCAGCTCCAGGCAGGGGACTGAAGCTTTCTTT.

The rearrangement links TRBV2 to TRBJ2-5; D may be TRBD2 (7 bases). V lost 0 bases to trimming and J lost 4 bases, with 15 bases between them. Germline CDR1 is SNHLY and CDR2 is FYNNEI. CDR3 length: 16 residues. CDR3 amino acids: CASSEAGVGGRETQYF. CDR3 nucleotides: TGTGCCAGCAGTGAAGCGGGAGTCGGGGGGCGAGAGACCCAGTACTTC.

The chain employs TRBV2 and TRBJ1-1, with 7 bases aligning to TRBD1. CDR3 length equals 14 residues. The V and J ends lost 5 bases and 3 bases, in that order; junction bases with no gene match: 6. Germline CDR1 and CDR2: SNHLY and FYNNEI. CDR3 DNA sequence: TGTGCCAGCAGTATTCACAGGGGCGACACTGAAGCTTTCTTT. This codes for CASSIHRGDTEAFF.

The gene calls are TRBV15 and TRBJ2-3; 9 bases map to TRBD1. The V gene end was trimmed by 3 bases and the J gene end by 3 bases; junction bases not matched to a gene: 7. The CDR3 is 16 residues long. From germline, CDR1 is LNHNV and CDR2 YYDKDF (reference sequence). DNA of the CDR3: TGTGCCACCAGCAGTAAACCGACAGGGGGAACAGATACGCAGTATTTT. It yields the protein CATSSKPTGGTDTQYF.

The chain uses TRBV27 and TRBJ1-4, with no clear D. The germline V gene encodes CDR1 MNHEY and CDR2 SMNVEV (reference sequence). The ends were cut back, 0 bases at V and 2 bases at J, with 7 bases in the middle. The CDR3 sequence is 15 residues long. CDR3 DNA sequence: TGTGCCAGCAGTTTATCCCCGGTGACTAATGAAAAACTGTTTTTT. This translates into CASSLSPVTNEKLFF.

V is TRBV10-2 and J is TRBJ2-5; perhaps TRBD2 as D (6 bases). Germline V gene lookup returns CDR1 WSHSY and CDR2 SAAADI. CDR3 length equals 14 residues. Trimming left V 1 base short and J 1 base short, with 7 bases between. The CDR3 bases are TGCGCCAGCAGTGAGTGGGACTTCCAAGAGACCCAGTACTTC. Protein product: CASSEWDFQETQYF.

This clone was recorded a few times. This sequence joins TRBV30 and TRBJ2-2; 8 positions agree with TRBD1. V dropped 2 bases and J dropped 7; count of bases not matched to a gene: 6. There are 14 residues in the CDR3. CDR1 and CDR2 from the germline V gene are GTSNPN and SVGIG (reference sequence). The CDR3 sequence is CAWSMIQGDGELFF. The CDR3 DNA sequence: TGTGCCTGGAGTATGATACAGGGGGACGGGGAGCTGTTTTTT.

J is TRBJ2-2 and V is TRBV4-1; 7 bases fit TRBD2. Trimming cost V 0 bases and J 4 bases; bases outside gene matches: 5. The CDR3 spans 16 residues. Germline V gene sequence: CDR1 MGHRA, CDR2 YSYEKL. This chain's CDR3 is CASSQDLASGTGELFF. The CDR3 nucleotides are TGCGCCAGCAGCCAAGATCTCGCTAGCGGCACCGGGGAGCTGTTTTTT.

This rearrangement joins TRBV3-1 (or the pseudogene TRBV3-2) to TRBJ2-7; unclear D gene. CDR3 length: 11 residues. V was pared by 5 bases and J by 5 bases, with 7 bases between. Germline lookup yields CDR1 LGHDT and CDR2 YNNKEL (reference sequence). The CDR3 sequence: CASSTSNEQYF. The DNA for the CDR3 is TGTGCCAGCAGCACGAGTAACGAGCAGTACTTC.

V is TRBV28 and J is TRBJ2-7; 7 bases are a match to TRBD1. With V trimmed by 6 bases and J by 1 base, 0 bases remained unmatched. The CDR3 extends over 12 amino acids. Per germline, CDR1 MDHEN and CDR2 SYDVKM. The DNA of the CDR3 is TGTGCCAGCAGGACAGGGTCCTACGAGCAGTACTTC. Protein sequence: CASRTGSYEQYF.

The chain is built from TRBV12-3 or TRBV12-4 and TRBJ1-1; D is perhaps TRBD1 (6 bases). This CDR3 is 13 amino acids long. Trimming cost V 6 bases and J 0 bases, with 8 bases left between them. The CDR3 spells CASRGQLNTEAFF. The CDR3 bases are TGTGCCAGCAGGGGACAATTGAACACTGAAGCTTTCTTT.

The genes are TRBV28 and TRBJ2-1; D is perhaps TRBD2 (6 bases). CDR1 and CDR2 (germline): MDHEN, SYDVKM. Deletions cut 6 bases from V and 2 bases from J, with 14 bases between. The CDR3 extends over 15 amino acids. CDR3 in DNA: TGTGCCAGCAGACGCGCTAGCGCGCCCTACAATGAGCAGTTCTTC. This translates into CASRRASAPYNEQFF. The variable domain in full, completed from reference TRBV28 and TRBJ2-1, reads DVKVTQSSRYLVKRTGEKVFLECVQDMDHENMFWYRQDPGLGLRLIYFSYDVKMKEKGDIPEGYSVSREKKERFSLILESASTNQTSMYLCASRRASAPYNEQFFGPGTRLTVL.

V gene TRBV6-1 combines with J gene TRBJ1-5; D perhaps matches TRBD1 (5 bases). Germline-derived CDR1 and CDR2 are MNHNS and SASEGT. Between the trimmed V and J ends, which lost 2 bases and 7 bases, there was a span of 12 bases. The CDR3 contains 14 residues. The CDR3 spells CASSEQGMGQPQHF. CDR3 DNA sequence: TGTGCCAGCAGTGAACAGGGCATGGGCCAGCCCCAGCATTTT.

CDR3 nucleotide sequence: TGTGCCAGCAGCCCTAGCGGGAGCTACGGAGAGACCCAGTACTTC. The encoded protein is CASSPSGSYGETQYF. J is TRBJ2-5 and V is TRBV7-9, with 10 nucleotides matching TRBD2. The CDR3 sequence is 15 residues long. V lost 5 bases and J lost 4; bases outside the gene matches: 7. Germline V gene data show CDR1 as SEHNR and CDR2 as FQNEAQ (reference sequence).

V and J are TRBV2 and TRBJ2-2; D might be TRBD2 (5 bases). The CDR3 runs 13 residues. V was cut by 6 bases and J by 9 bases, with 14 bases left in between. CDR1 is SNHLY and CDR2 is FYNNEI in the germline V gene. CDR3 coding DNA: TGTGCCAGCAGATTCGGAGGACGGCGGGAGCTGTTTTTT. Translation: CASRFGGRRELFF.

This clone was seen a single time. The CDR3 reads CASSPSLQNEQFF. The CDR3 DNA follows: TGTGCCAGCTCACCATCATTACAGAATGAGCAGTTCTTC. The chain employs TRBV18 and TRBJ2-1; no clear D gene. Germline CDR1 and CDR2: KGHSH and LQKENI. V shed 2 bases and J shed 7 bases, with 9 bases lying between them. This CDR3 region has 13 residues.

The chain uses TRBV9 and TRBJ2-3; a weak D match, TRBD1 (6 bases). In germline, CDR1 is SGDLS, CDR2 YYNGEE. The V end was cut by 3 bases, the J end by 2 bases, with 10 bases between. The CDR3 contains 14 residues. CDR3 in amino acids: CASSARQVTDTQYF. CDR3 DNA sequence: TGTGCCAGCAGCGCCCGACAGGTCACAGATACGCAGTATTTT.

The V call is TRBV27, the J call TRBJ2-7, with D possibly matching TRBD1 (5 bases). Trimming took 6 bases from V and 4 from J, leaving 13 bases between them. This CDR3 has 13 residues. Germline V gene sequence: CDR1 MNHEY, CDR2 SMNVEV (reference sequence). The CDR3 reads CASSVGALYEQYF. The DNA for the CDR3 is TGTGCCAGCAGCGTAGGGGCTTTGTACGAGCAGTACTTC.

V gene TRBV6-1 combines with J gene TRBJ2-1; tentatively, D is TRBD2 (7 bases). Germline assignment: CDR1 MNHNS and CDR2 SASEGT. This CDR3 contains 15 residues. V lost 2 bases and J 7 bases, leaving 15 bases between the germline ends. CDR3 DNA sequence: TGTGCCAGCAGTGAACCCGGGGGGCCTCGGAATGAGCAGTTCTTC. Encoded protein: CASSEPGGPRNEQFF.

This clone was observed once. CDR3 sequence: CASSLGTGKSETQYF. The CDR3 nucleotides are TGTGCCAGCAGCTTAGGGACAGGGAAATCAGAGACCCAGTACTTC. J is TRBJ2-5 and V is TRBV7-2; 8 nucleotides match TRBD1. CDR1 is SGHTA and CDR2 is FQGNSA in the germline V gene. There are 15 residues in the CDR3. Germline trimming cut 1 base from V and 4 bases from J; bases unmatched to any gene: 5.

The chain carries TRBV5-1 and TRBJ1-4; TRBD1 aligns across 7 bases. Germline trimming cut 4 bases from V and 8 bases from J; bases unmatched to any gene: 11. CDR3 length: 15 residues. The germline CDR1 and CDR2 sequences are SGHRS and YFSETQ. The CDR3 loop reads CASSMDRTSTEKLFF. CDR3 sequence (DNA): TGCGCCAGCAGCATGGACAGGACCAGTACGGAAAAACTGTTTTTT. The variable domain in full, with the rest retrieved from reference TRBV5-1 and TRBJ1-4, is KAGVTQTPRYLIKTRGQQVTLSCSPISGHRSVSWYQQTPGQGLQFLFEYFSETQRNKGNFPGRFSGRQFSNSRSEMNVSTLELGDSALYLCASSMDRTSTEKLFFGSGTQLSVL.

This clone came up a few times. The chain employs TRBV5-1 and TRBJ2-7; 7 bases map to TRBD2. Germline CDR1 and CDR2: SGHRS and YFSETQ. The CDR3 is 14 amino acids. Unmatched junction bases numbered 10, after V lost 7 bases and J lost 3 bases. The CDR3 is CASLNGPGGYEQYF. CDR3 DNA sequence: TGCGCCAGCCTAAACGGACCGGGAGGCTACGAGCAGTACTTC.

The chain is built from TRBV4-1 and TRBJ2-7; D perhaps matches TRBD2 (5 bases). Germline CDR1 MGHRA, CDR2 YSYEKL. This CDR3 spans 13 amino acids. The V and J ends lost 1 base and 6 bases respectively, with 10 bases between them. As DNA, the CDR3 is TGCGCCAGCAGCCAAGGCACGGACTCCGAGCAGTACTTC. Translating gives CASSQGTDSEQYF.

This clone came up once. The rearrangement uses TRBV19 and TRBJ1-3, with 8 bases lining up with TRBD1. The length of the CDR3 is 14 residues. The J segment lost 8 bases and the V segment lost 5 bases, leaving 8 bases of the junction unmatched. CDR1 LNHDA and CDR2 SQIVND come from the germline V gene (reference sequence). The CDR3 DNA reads TGTGCCAGTAGTTGGACAGGGTCGTCAGACACCATATATTTT. Residues: CASSWTGSSDTIYF.